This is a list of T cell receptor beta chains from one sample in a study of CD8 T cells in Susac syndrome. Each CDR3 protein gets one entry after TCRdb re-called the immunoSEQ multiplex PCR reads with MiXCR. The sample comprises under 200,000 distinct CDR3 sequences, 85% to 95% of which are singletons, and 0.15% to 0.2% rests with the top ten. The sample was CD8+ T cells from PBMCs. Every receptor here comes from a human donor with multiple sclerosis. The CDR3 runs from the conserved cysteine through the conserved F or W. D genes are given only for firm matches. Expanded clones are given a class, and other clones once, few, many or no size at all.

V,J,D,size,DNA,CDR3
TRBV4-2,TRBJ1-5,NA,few,TGTGCCAGCAGCCAAGATAGGGTGAATCAGCCCCAGCATTTT,CASSQDRVNQPQHF
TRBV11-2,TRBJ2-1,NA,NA,TGTGCCAGCACCCGGACCACCAGGAATGAGCAGTTCTTC,CASTRTTRNEQFF
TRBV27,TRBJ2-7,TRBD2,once,TGTGCCAGCAGTTCCCCTGGTATAGCGGGAGGGAGGGAGCAGTACTTC,CASSSPGIAGGREQYF
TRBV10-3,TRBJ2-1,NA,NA,TGTGCCACAGGAAAACAGGGGGAGGGCGATGAGCAGTTCTTC,CATGKQGEGDEQFF
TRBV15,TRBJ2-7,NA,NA,TGTGCCACCAGCGTTTTGAGCGACAGCACACAGCAGTACTTC,CATSVLSDSTQQYF
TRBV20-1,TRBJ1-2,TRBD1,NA,TGCAGTGCTCAGACAGGGTTGGACTATGGCTACACCTTC,CSAQTGLDYGYTF
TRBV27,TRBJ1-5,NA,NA,TGTGCCAGCAGTTTATCATGGAGGAATCAGCCCCAGCATTTT,CASSLSWRNQPQHF
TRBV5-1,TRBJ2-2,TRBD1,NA,TGCGCCAGCAGCTCTCCCCGGGGACAGGTTAACACCGGGGAGCTGTTTTTT,CASSSPRGQVNTGELFF
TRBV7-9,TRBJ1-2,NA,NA,TGTGCCAGCAGCTTTCTGGACTATGGCTACACCTTC,CASSFLDYGYTF
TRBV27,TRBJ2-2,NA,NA,TGTGCCAGCAACACCGGGGAGCTGTTTTTT,CASNTGELFF
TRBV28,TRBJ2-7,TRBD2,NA,TGTGCCAGCAGTTCCCCCTCGGGGGGGCTCTACTTC,CASSSPSGGLYF
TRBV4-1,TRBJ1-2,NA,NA,TGCGCCAGCAGCCACGGAGAACTGATCTATGGCTACACCTTC,CASSHGELIYGYTF
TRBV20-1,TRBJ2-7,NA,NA,TGCAGTGGCTTATGGAGCGGTGAGCAGTACTTC,CSGLWSGEQYF
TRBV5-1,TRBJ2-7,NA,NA,TGCGCCAGCAGCTTGGTACGACAGAGCTACGAGCAGTACTTC,CASSLVRQSYEQYF
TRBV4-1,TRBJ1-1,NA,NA,TGCGCCAGCAGCCCCGGACCCGGGCGCACTGAAGCTTTCTTT,CASSPGPGRTEAFF
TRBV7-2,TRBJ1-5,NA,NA,TGTGCCAGCAGTCCCTATCGGGGAGGGGGCAATCAGCCCCAGCATTTT,CASSPYRGGGNQPQHF
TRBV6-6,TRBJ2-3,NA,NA,TGTGCCAGCAGTTATTTGACAGCAGATACGCAGTATTTT,CASSYLTADTQYF
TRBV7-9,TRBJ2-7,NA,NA,TGTGCCAGCAGCTCTAGGGAGTCCTACGAGCAGTACTTC,CASSSRESYEQYF
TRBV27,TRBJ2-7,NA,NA,TGTGCCAGCAGTAGAGGATTTGGGGAGCAGTACTTC,CASSRGFGEQYF
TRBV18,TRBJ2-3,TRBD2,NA,TGTGCCAGCTCACCACCGCGGGAGGATACGCAGTATTTT,CASSPPREDTQYF
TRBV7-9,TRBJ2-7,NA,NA,TGTGCCAGCAGCCCGACGGGGACGGACGAGCAGTACTTC,CASSPTGTDEQYF
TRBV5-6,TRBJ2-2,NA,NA,TGTGCCAGCAGCTTGGCCCAGGGACTGACCCCCACCGGGGAGCTGTTTTTT,CASSLAQGLTPTGELFF
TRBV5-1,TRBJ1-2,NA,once,TGCGCCAGCAGCTTGGCCGCAGGATATGGCTACACCTTC,CASSLAAGYGYTF
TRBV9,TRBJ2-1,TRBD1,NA,TGTGCCAGCAGCGTAGCTGGGACAGGGGGTGATGAGCAGTTCTTC,CASSVAGTGGDEQFF
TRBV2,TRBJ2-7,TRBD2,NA,TGTGCCAGCAGTGATCTAGCGGGGGAAGGCGAGCAGTACTTC,CASSDLAGEGEQYF
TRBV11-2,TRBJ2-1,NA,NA,TGTGCCAGCAGGTGGGATCCCTACAATGAGCAGTTCTTC,CASRWDPYNEQFF
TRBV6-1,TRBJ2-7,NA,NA,TGTGCCAGCAGTGAAAGGGCAGACTCCTACGAGCAGTACTTC,CASSERADSYEQYF
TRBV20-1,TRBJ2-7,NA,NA,TGCAGTGCTAGCCGGGGGGCCAACGAGCAGTACTTC,CSASRGANEQYF
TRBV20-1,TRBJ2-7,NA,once,TGCAGTGCTCCAAACAAGGCGATCTCCTACGAGCAGTACTTC,CSAPNKAISYEQYF
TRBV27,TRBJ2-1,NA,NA,TGTGCCAGCAGTCTGACCGAGACCAATGAGCAGTTCTTC,CASSLTETNEQFF
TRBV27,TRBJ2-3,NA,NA,TGTGCCAGCAGTTTATTGGGTTATGAGGATACGCAGTATTTT,CASSLLGYEDTQYF
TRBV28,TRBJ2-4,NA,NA,TGTGCCAGCAGTTCTTTAGAAAACATTCAGTACTTC,CASSSLENIQYF
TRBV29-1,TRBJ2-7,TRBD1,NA,TGCAGCGTGGAGGGACAGGGTCCCTACGAGCAGTACTTC,CSVEGQGPYEQYF
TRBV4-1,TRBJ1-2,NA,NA,TGCGCCAGCAGCCAGCTAGCTCAGGGAGGCTACACCTTC,CASSQLAQGGYTF
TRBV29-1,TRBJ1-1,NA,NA,TGCAGCGTCGGAGGGAGAAGGGTCACTGAAGCTTTCTTT,CSVGGRRVTEAFF
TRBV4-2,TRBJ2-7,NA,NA,TGTGCCAGCAGCCAAGTCGGGGGGCGCTCAGGACAGTACTTC,CASSQVGGRSGQYF
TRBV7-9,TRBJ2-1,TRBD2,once,TGTGCCAGCAGCAAGCCCGGGACTAGCTATGAGCAGTTCTTC,CASSKPGTSYEQFF
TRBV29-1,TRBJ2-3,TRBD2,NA,TGCAGCGTTGAACAGGGAGGCGGGAGAGCAGATACGCAGTATTTT,CSVEQGGGRADTQYF
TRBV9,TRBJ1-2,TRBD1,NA,TGTGCCAGCAGCGTAGGGACAGGGGGACGTGGCTACACCTTC,CASSVGTGGRGYTF
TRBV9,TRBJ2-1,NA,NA,TGTGCCAGCAGCTCTGCCGGGACTGGGGAGTTCTTC,CASSSAGTGEFF
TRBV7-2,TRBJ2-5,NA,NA,TGTGCCAGCACCTGGACGGAGACCCAGTACTTC,CASTWTETQYF
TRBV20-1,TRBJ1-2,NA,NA,TGCAGAGTGGCCCCCGGGGGGCCGGGCTATGGCTACACCTTC,CRVAPGGPGYGYTF
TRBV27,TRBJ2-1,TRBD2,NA,TGTGCCAGCAGTTTATCGGGACTAGCGGGGTACAATGAGCAGTTCTTC,CASSLSGLAGYNEQFF
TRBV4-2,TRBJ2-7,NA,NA,TGTGCCAGCAGCCAGGGGGACGAGCAGTACTTC,CASSQGDEQYF
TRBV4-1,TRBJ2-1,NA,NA,TGCGCCAGCAGCCAAGATGACCCCTTCCCTGAGCAGTTCTTC,CASSQDDPFPEQFF
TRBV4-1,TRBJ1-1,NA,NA,TGCGCCAGCAGCCAAGATCCGGGGATGAGGAACACTGAAGCTTTCTTT,CASSQDPGMRNTEAFF
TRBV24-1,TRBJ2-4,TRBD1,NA,TGTGCCACCGAGGAAACGTCAACCCCGGACAGGGGAGCCAAAAACATTCAGTACTTC,CATEETSTPDRGAKNIQYF
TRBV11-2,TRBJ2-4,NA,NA,TGTGCCAGCAGCCACATCGGGACGGTTTTTCAGTACTTC,CASSHIGTVFQYF
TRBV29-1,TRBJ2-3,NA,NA,TGCAGCGTTAAGGATCCGGGACGGCGAGGTTCAGATACGCAGTATTTT,CSVKDPGRRGSDTQYF
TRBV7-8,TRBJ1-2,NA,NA,TGTGCCAGCAGCTTAGCGTCGGTTTACTATGGCTACACCTTC,CASSLASVYYGYTF
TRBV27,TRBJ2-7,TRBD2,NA,TGTGCCAGCAGTTTACATAGCGGGAAGGCCTACGAGCAGTACTTC,CASSLHSGKAYEQYF
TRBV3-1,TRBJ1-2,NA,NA,TGTGCCAGCAGCCCCGAAGGGGCGGGGTATGGCTACACCTTC,CASSPEGAGYGYTF
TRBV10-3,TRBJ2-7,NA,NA,TGTGCCATCGCGGCGGGGCAGGGCGCCTACGAGCAGTACTTC,CAIAAGQGAYEQYF
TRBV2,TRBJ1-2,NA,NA,TGTGCCAGCATCCCGTGGACGGGACATAACTATGGCTACACCTTC,CASIPWTGHNYGYTF
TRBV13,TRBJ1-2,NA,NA,TGTGCCAGCAGCTTAGGGATCGGAGAAGGGGGCTACACCTTC,CASSLGIGEGGYTF